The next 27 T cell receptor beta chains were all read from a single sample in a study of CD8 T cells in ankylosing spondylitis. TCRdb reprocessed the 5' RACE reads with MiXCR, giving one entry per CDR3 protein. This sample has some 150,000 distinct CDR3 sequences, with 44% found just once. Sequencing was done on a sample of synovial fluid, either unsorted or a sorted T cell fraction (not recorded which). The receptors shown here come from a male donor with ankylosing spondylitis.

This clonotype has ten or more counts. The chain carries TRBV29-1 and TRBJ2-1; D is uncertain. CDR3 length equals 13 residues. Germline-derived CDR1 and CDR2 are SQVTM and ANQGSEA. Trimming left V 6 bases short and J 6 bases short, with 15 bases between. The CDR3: CSVEPEAGNEQFF. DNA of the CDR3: TGCAGCGTCGAACCTGAAGCAGGCAATGAGCAGTTCTTC.

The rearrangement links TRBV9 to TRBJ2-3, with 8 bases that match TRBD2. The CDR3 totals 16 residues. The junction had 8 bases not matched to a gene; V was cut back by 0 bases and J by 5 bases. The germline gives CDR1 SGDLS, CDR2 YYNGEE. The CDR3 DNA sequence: TGTGCCAGCAGCGTAGGGAGGCGGGGGGCCGGAGATACGCAGTATTTT. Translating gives CASSVGRRGAGDTQYF.

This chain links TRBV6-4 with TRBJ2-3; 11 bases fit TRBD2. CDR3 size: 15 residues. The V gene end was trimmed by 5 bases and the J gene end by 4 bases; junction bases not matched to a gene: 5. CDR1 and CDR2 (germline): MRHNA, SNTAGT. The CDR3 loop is CASSLSGGAADTQYF. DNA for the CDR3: TGTGCCAGCAGTCTTAGCGGGGGGGCCGCAGATACGCAGTATTTT.

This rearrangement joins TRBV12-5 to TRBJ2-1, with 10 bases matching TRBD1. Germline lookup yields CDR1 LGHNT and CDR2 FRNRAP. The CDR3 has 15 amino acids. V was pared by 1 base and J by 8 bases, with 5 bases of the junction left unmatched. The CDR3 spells CASGLGGTGVDEQFF. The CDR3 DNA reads TGTGCTAGTGGTTTGGGTGGGACAGGGGTCGATGAGCAGTTCTTC.

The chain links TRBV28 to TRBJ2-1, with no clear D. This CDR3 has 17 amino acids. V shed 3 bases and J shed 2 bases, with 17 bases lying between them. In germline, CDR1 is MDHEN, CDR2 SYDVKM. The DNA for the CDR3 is TGTGCCAGCAGTTTCCCCCGCTGGGAACTGGCCTACAATGAGCAGTTCTTC. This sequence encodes CASSFPRWELAYNEQFF.

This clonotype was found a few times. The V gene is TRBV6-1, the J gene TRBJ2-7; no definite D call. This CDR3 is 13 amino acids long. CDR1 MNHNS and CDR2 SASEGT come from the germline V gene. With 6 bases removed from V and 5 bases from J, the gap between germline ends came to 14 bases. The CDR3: CASRPKYEHEQYF. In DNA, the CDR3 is TGTGCCAGCAGACCGAAATACGAACACGAGCAGTACTTC.

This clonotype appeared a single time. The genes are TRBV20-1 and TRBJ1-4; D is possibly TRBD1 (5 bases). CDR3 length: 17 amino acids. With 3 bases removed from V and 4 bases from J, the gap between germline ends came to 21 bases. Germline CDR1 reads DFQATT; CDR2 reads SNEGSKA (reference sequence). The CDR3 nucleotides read TGCAGTGCTAGTCTTTGGGTCCCGTGGGGGATTAATGAAAAACTGTTTTTT. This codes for CSASLWVPWGINEKLFF.

CDR3 nucleotides: TGCAGTGCGCTCCCCTCGGTAGCGGGGGGGGCAGATACGCAGTATTTT. It translates to CSALPSVAGGADTQYF. V usage is TRBV20-1 and J usage is TRBJ2-3; 11 bases map to TRBD2. J gave up 4 bases and V 6 bases, and 12 bases lay outside the gene matches. The CDR3 covers 16 residues. Germline values: CDR1 DFQATT, CDR2 SNEGSKA (reference sequence).

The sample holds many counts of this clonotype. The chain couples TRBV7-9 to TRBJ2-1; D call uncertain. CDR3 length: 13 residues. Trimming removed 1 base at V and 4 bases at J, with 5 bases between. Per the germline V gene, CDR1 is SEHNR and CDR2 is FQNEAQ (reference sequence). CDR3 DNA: TGTGCCAGCAGCTTAGAAAGTTACAATGAGCAGTTCTTC. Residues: CASSLESYNEQFF.

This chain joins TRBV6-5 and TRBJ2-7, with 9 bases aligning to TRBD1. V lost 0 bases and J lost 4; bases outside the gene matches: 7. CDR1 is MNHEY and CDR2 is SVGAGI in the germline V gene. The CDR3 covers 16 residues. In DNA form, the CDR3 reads TGTGCCAGCAGTTACTCGACCGGGACAGGGAAATACGAGCAGTACTTC. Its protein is CASSYSTGTGKYEQYF.

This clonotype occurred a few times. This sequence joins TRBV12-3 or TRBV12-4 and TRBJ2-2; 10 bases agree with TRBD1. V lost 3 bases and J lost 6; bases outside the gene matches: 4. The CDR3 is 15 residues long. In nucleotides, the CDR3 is TGTGCCAGCAGTTTCCCGGACAGGGGGGCCGGGGAGCTGTTTTTT. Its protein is CASSFPDRGAGELFF.

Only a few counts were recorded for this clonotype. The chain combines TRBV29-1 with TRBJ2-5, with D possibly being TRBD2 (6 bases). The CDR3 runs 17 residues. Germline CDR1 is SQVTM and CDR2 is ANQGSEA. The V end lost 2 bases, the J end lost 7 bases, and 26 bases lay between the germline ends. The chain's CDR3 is CSVERDSGALLGGTQYF. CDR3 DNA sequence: TGCAGCGTTGAAAGGGATAGCGGAGCCCTCCTGGGTGGGACCCAGTACTTC.

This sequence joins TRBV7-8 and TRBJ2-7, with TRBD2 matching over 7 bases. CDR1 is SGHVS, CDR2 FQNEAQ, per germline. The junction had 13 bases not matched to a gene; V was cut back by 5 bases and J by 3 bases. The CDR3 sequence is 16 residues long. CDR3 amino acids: CASSPAASGHYYEQYF. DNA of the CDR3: TGTGCCAGCAGCCCAGCGGCTAGCGGTCATTACTACGAGCAGTACTTC.

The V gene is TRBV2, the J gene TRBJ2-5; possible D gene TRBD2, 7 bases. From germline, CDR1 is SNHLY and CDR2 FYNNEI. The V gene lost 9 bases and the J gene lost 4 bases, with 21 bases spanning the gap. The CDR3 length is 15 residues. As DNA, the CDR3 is TGTGCCAGTCCCCAGGATAGGGGGGGCTCAGAGACCCAGTACTTC. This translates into CASPQDRGGSETQYF.

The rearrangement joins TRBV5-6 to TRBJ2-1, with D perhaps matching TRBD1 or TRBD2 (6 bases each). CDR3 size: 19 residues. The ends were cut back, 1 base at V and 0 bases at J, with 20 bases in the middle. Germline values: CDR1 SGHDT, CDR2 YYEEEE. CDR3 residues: CASSLWGARGIPSYNEQFF. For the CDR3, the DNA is TGTGCCAGCAGCTTGTGGGGGGCCAGGGGCATCCCCTCCTACAATGAGCAGTTCTTC.

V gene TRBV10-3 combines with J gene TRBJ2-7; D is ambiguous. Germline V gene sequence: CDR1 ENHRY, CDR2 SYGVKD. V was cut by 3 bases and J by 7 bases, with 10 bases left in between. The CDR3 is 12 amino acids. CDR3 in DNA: TGTGCCATCAGTGATCTCTCTGGGGAGCAGTACTTC. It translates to CAISDLSGEQYF.

The DNA of the CDR3 is TGCAGTGCTAGAGATGTGGGACAGAGCTCCTACGAGCAGTACTTC. Amino acid sequence: CSARDVGQSSYEQYF. The rearrangement links TRBV20-1 to TRBJ2-7, with TRBD1 matching over 7 bases. The CDR3 has 15 residues. J was trimmed by 0 bases and V by 0 bases; bases with no gene match: 5. Germline CDR1 is DFQATT and CDR2 is SNEGSKA (reference sequence).

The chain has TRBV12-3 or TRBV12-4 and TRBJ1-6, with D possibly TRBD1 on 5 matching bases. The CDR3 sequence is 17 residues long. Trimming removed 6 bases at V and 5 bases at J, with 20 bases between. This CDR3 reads CASSPRPRAIHNSPLHF. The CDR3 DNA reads TGTGCCAGCAGCCCACGTCCCAGGGCCATCCATAATTCACCCCTCCACTTT.

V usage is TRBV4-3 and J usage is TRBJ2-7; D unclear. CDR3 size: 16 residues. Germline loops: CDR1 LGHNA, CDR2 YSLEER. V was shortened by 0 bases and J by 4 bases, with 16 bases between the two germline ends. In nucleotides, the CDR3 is TGCGCCAGCAGCCAAGATGACCGCATGGTTGGGTACGAGCAGTACTTC. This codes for CASSQDDRMVGYEQYF.

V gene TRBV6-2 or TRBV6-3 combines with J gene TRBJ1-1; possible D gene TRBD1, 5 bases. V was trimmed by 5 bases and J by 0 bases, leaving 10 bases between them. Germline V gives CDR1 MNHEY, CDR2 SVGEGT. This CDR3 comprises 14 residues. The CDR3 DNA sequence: TGTGCCAGCAGTGACAGACAGATGAACACTGAAGCTTTCTTT. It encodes CASSDRQMNTEAFF.

This CDR3 reads CCVTSNIARSSYNEQFF. CDR3 nucleotides: TGCTGTGTCACTTCAAATATAGCGAGAAGCTCCTACAATGAGCAGTTCTTC. The chain links TRBV20-1 to TRBJ2-1; perhaps TRBD2 as D (5 bases). This CDR3 is 17 amino acids long. The germline CDR1 and CDR2 sequences are DFQATT and SNEGSKA (reference sequence).

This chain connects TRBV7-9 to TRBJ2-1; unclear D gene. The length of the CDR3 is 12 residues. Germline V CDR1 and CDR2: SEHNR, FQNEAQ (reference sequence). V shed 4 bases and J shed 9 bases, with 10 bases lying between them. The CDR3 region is CASSSSSFEQFF. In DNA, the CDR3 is TGTGCCAGCAGCTCCTCTTCCTTTGAGCAGTTCTTC. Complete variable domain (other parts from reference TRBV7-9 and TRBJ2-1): DTGVSQNPRHKITKRGQNVTFRCDPISEHNRLYWYRQTLGQGPEFLTYFQNEAQLEKSRLLSDRFSAERPKGSFSTLEIQRTEQGDSAMYLCASSSSSFEQFFGPGTRLTVL.

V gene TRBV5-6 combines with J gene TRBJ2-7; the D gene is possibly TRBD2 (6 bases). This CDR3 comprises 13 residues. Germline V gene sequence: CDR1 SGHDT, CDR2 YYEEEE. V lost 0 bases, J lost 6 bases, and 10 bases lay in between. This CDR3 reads CASSLEGGGEQYF. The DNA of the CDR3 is TGTGCCAGCAGCTTGGAGGGAGGAGGCGAGCAGTACTTC.

CDR3 nucleotide sequence: TGTGCCAGCAGCCACCGACTAGCGGGACTCTACGAGCAGTACTTC. It codes for CASSHRLAGLYEQYF. This chain connects TRBV3-1 to TRBJ2-7, with 11 bases identical to TRBD2. The CDR3 covers 15 residues. Germline V gene data show CDR1 as LGHDT and CDR2 as YNNKEL (reference sequence). With V trimmed by 3 bases and J by 3 bases, 4 bases remained unmatched.

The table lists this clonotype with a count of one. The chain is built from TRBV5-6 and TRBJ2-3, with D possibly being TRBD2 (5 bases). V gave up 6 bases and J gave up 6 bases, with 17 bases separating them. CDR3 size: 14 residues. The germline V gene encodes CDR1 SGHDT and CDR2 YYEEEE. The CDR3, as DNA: TGTGCCAGCACCTCTATACGAGGAGGCGATACGCAGTATTTT. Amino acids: CASTSIRGGDTQYF.

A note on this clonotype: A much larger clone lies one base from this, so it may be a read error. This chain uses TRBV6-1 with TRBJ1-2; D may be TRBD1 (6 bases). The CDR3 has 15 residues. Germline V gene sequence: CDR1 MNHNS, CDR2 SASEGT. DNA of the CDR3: TGTGCCAGCTGTGAAGCGTCGGGGGCGGCCTATGGCTACACCTTC. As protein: CASCEASGAAYGYTF.

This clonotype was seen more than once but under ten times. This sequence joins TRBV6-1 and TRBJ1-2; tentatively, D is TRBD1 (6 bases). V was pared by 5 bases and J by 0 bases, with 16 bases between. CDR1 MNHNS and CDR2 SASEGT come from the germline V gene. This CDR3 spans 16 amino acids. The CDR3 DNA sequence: TGTGCCAGCAGTCCAATTACAGGGAATCCTAACTATGGCTACACCTTC. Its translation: CASSPITGNPNYGYTF.